Following are 26 T cell receptor beta chains from one sample sequenced in a study of spatial heterogeneity in lung cancer. In TCRdb, the 5' RACE reads were re-called with MiXCR into one record per CDR3 protein. The top ten clones hold approximately 24% of a sample with about 120,000 distinct CDR3 sequences, more than 10% of them seen once. Time point specified: blood at routine non-recurrence follow-up after resection. The source material was PBMCs, sampled at follow-up. These receptor sequences come from a female donor with early-stage non-small cell lung cancer.

This clonotype was seen many times. The CDR3 DNA reads as TGTGCCAGCAGCCAAATGATGGGGCCTCAGCCCCAGCATTTT. It is translated as CASSQMMGPQPQHF. This chain joins TRBV3-1 and TRBJ1-5, with a tentative D call TRBD1 (5 bases). V lost 2 bases, J lost 6 bases, and 11 bases lay in between. The germline gives CDR1 LGHDT, CDR2 YNNKEL (reference sequence). The CDR3 is made up of 14 amino acids. Full variable domain (outside the CDR3, taken from reference TRBV3-1 and TRBJ1-5): DTAVSQTPKYLVTQMGNDKSIKCEQNLGHDTMYWYKQDSKKFLKIMFSYNNKELIINETVPNRFSPKSPDKAHLNLHINSLELGDSAVYFCASSQMMGPQPQHFGDGTRLSIL.

Comment on this clonotype: A much larger clone lies one base from this, so it may be a read error. V gene TRBV6-2 or TRBV6-3 combines with J gene TRBJ2-5; 7 bases are a match to TRBD2. CDR1 and CDR2 (germline): MNHEY, SVGEGT. CDR3 length equals 18 residues. V lost 6 bases to trimming and J lost 3 bases; unmatched junction nucleotides: 19. In DNA form, the CDR3 reads TGTGCCAGCAGCCAATCCTATATGTCTAGCGGTCTTAAAGAGACCCAGTACTTC. Protein sequence: CASSQSYMSSGLKETQYF.

This sequence joins TRBV5-6 and TRBJ1-5, with D possibly matching TRBD1 (5 bases). Germline values: CDR1 SGHDT, CDR2 YYEEEE. The CDR3 spans 14 residues. Trimming took 4 bases from V and 3 from J, leaving 11 bases between them. CDR3 region: CASSKGRHNQPQHF. As DNA, the CDR3 is TGTGCCAGCAGCAAGGGACGGCACAATCAGCCCCAGCATTTT. Drawing the rest from reference TRBV5-6 and TRBJ1-5, the complete variable domain is DAGVTQSPTHLIKTRGQQVTLRCSPKSGHDTVSWYQQALGQGPQFIFQYYEEEERQRGNFPDRFSGHQFPNYSSELNVNALLLGDSALYLCASSKGRHNQPQHFGDGTRLSIL.

This sequence joins TRBV6-6 and TRBJ2-4; no reliable D call. The CDR3 length is 13 residues. V lost 6 bases and J lost 1, with 7 bases in between. CDR1 and CDR2 (germline): MNHNY, SVGAGI (reference sequence). As DNA, the CDR3 is TGTGCCAGCAGCCCCCCCGCCAAAAACATTCAGTACTTC. Protein sequence: CASSPPAKNIQYF.

V usage is TRBV4-2 and J usage is TRBJ2-7; 9 bases map to TRBD2. This CDR3 contains 16 residues. Germline V gene sequence: CDR1 LGHNA, CDR2 YNFKEQ. J lost 7 bases, V lost 1 base, and 11 bases had no gene match. The CDR3 loop reads CASSQGYAGGPREQYF. In nucleotides, the CDR3 is TGTGCCAGCAGCCAAGGGTATGCGGGAGGGCCAAGGGAGCAGTACTTC.

This rearrangement joins TRBV25-1 to TRBJ2-6, with 7 positions matching TRBD1. The CDR3 totals 15 residues. After removal of 4 bases from V and 1 base from J, the junction contained 1 base not matched to a gene. Germline loops: CDR1 MGHDK, CDR2 SYGVNS. The CDR3 sequence is CASSGQGSGANVLTF. The DNA of the CDR3 is TGTGCCAGCAGTGGACAGGGATCTGGGGCCAACGTCCTGACTTTC.

This clonotype was seen at least ten times. V gene TRBV5-1 combines with J gene TRBJ2-2; 8 nucleotides agree with TRBD1. Germline V gene sequence: CDR1 SGHRS, CDR2 YFSETQ. V lost 1 base and J lost 4; bases outside the gene matches: 6. The CDR3 has 16 residues. In DNA, the CDR3 is TGCGCCAGCAGCTTGATAACAGGGGGAAGCACCGGGGAGCTGTTTTTT. Amino acid sequence: CASSLITGGSTGELFF. The full variable domain, completed using reference TRBV5-1 and TRBJ2-2, is KAGVTQTPRYLIKTRGQQVTLSCSPISGHRSVSWYQQTPGQGLQFLFEYFSETQRNKGNFPGRFSGRQFSNSRSEMNVSTLELGDSALYLCASSLITGGSTGELFFGEGSRLTVL.

This clonotype was detected only a few times. The chain carries TRBV5-1 and TRBJ1-1; D is possibly TRBD1 (6 bases). The CDR3 covers 12 residues. Per the germline V gene, CDR1 is SGHRS and CDR2 is YFSETQ. V lost 1 base and J lost 8, with 9 bases in between. CDR3 nucleotides: TGCGCCAGCAGCTTGCGGGGGGCGGAAGCTTTCTTT. Protein: CASSLRGAEAFF.

The chain couples TRBV28 to TRBJ2-7; D gene uncertain. The CDR3 extends over 11 amino acids. Trimming pared 4 bases from V and 6 bases from J, leaving 7 bases between. Germline values: CDR1 MDHEN, CDR2 SYDVKM. CDR3 sequence (DNA): TGTGCCAGCAGTTCCATTCGCGAGCAGTACTTC. Encoded protein: CASSSIREQYF.

A remark on this clonotype: A much larger clone is a single base away; this may be a read error. The V call is TRBV12-3 or TRBV12-4, the J call TRBJ2-3, with 11 nucleotides matching TRBD2. The J segment lost 4 bases and the V segment lost 6 bases, leaving 9 bases of the junction unmatched. The length of the CDR3 is 16 residues. Written as DNA, the CDR3 is TGTGCCAGCAGAAAGCAACTAGCGGGAGTTGCAGATACGCAGTATTTT. Protein product: CASRKQLAGVADTQYF.

This clonotype has just a few counts. The V gene is TRBV6-2 or TRBV6-3, the J gene TRBJ2-7; D is perhaps TRBD1 (5 bases). Per germline, CDR1 MNHEY and CDR2 SVGEGT. The length of the CDR3 is 12 residues. Trimming stripped 5 bases from V and 4 bases from J, with 9 bases between. CDR3 sequence: CASSQGGYEQYF. As DNA, the CDR3 is TGTGCCAGCAGTCAGGGTGGATACGAGCAGTACTTC.

The rearrangement uses TRBV5-1 and TRBJ2-7; no clear D gene. The V end was cut by 8 bases, the J end by 7 bases, with 10 bases between. The CDR3 loop spans 10 amino acids. CDR1 and CDR2 from the germline V gene are SGHRS and YFSETQ. CDR3 nucleotides: TGCGCCAGACCCAGCGCAGAGCAGTACTTC. Translation: CARPSAEQYF.

The V gene is TRBV4-2, the J gene TRBJ2-1; 7 nucleotides agree with TRBD2. With 1 base clipped from V and 4 bases from J, the junction kept 7 bases outside the gene matches. Germline CDR1 and CDR2: LGHNA and YNFKEQ. CDR3 length equals 16 residues. The CDR3 sequence: CASSQGLAGGYNEQFF. The CDR3 DNA is TGTGCCAGCAGCCAAGGTTTGGCCGGGGGGTACAATGAGCAGTTCTTC.

This clonotype was found many times. The chain couples TRBV29-1 to TRBJ1-1; D ambiguous. Trimming stripped 3 bases from V and 5 bases from J, with 16 bases between. Germline V gives CDR1 SQVTM, CDR2 ANQGSEA. CDR3 length: 14 amino acids. The DNA for the CDR3 is TGCAGCGTTGATGTGTCGGGATTGAGAACTGAAGCTTTCTTT. It encodes CSVDVSGLRTEAFF.

The chain combines TRBV3-1 with TRBJ1-2, with D hard to call. CDR1 and CDR2 (germline): LGHDT, YNNKEL (reference sequence). The length of the CDR3 is 15 residues. The V end was cut by 0 bases, the J end by 5 bases, with 13 bases between. The CDR3: CASSQETGNSYGYTF. The CDR3 region has the DNA TGTGCCAGCAGCCAAGAAACGGGGAACTCGTATGGCTACACCTTC.

This clonotype was detected ten times or more. J is TRBJ1-4 and V is TRBV12-3 or TRBV12-4; 8 positions match TRBD1. V lost 5 bases to trimming and J lost 6 bases; unmatched junction nucleotides: 8. The CDR3 contains 15 residues. The CDR3 protein is CASSKSGGSDEKLFF. The CDR3, as DNA: TGTGCCAGCAGTAAATCAGGGGGCAGCGATGAAAAACTGTTTTTT.

The chain couples TRBV5-5 to TRBJ1-1; possibly TRBD1 for D (5 bases). Germline V gene lookup returns CDR1 SGHKS and CDR2 YYEKEE (reference sequence). Trimming took 0 bases from V and 5 from J, leaving 11 bases between them. The CDR3 has 14 residues. CDR3 amino acids: CASSLVAWGTEAFF. The CDR3 DNA follows: TGTGCCAGCAGCTTGGTTGCCTGGGGGACTGAAGCTTTCTTT.

J is TRBJ2-3 and V is TRBV6-5; 10 bases match TRBD2. This CDR3 is built from 15 residues. The V gene end was trimmed by 7 bases and the J gene end by 2 bases; junction bases not matched to a gene: 6. Germline V CDR1 and CDR2: MNHEY, SVGAGI. The CDR3 sequence is CASNPTSGVTDTQYF. The CDR3 coding sequence is TGTGCCAGCAACCCAACTAGCGGGGTCACAGATACGCAGTATTTT.

V usage is TRBV5-4 and J usage is TRBJ2-3, with 13 positions matching TRBD2. The CDR3 totals 16 residues. V lost 3 bases and J lost 7; bases outside the gene matches: 8. Germline-derived CDR1 and CDR2 are SGHNT and YYREEE (reference sequence). CDR3 region: CASSYSPTSGRNTQYF. The DNA of the CDR3 is TGTGCCAGCAGCTATTCTCCGACTAGCGGGAGGAATACGCAGTATTTT.

This sequence joins TRBV18 and TRBJ2-5; 7 positions agree with TRBD1. The CDR3 is 14 amino acids. V lost 4 bases and J lost 4; bases outside the gene matches: 6. Germline lookup yields CDR1 KGHSH and CDR2 LQKENI. The DNA for the CDR3 is TGTGCCAGCTCACGGAAACAGGGGAGAGAGACCCAGTACTTC. It codes for CASSRKQGRETQYF.

V and J are TRBV27 and TRBJ1-2; 8 nucleotides line up with TRBD1. CDR1 and CDR2 from the germline V gene are MNHEY and SMNVEV (reference sequence). The CDR3 covers 13 residues. The V segment lost 3 bases and the J segment 5 bases; nucleotides outside the gene matches: 2. CDR3 in amino acids: CASSFRQGYGYTF. CDR3 bases: TGTGCCAGCAGTTTCAGACAGGGGTATGGCTACACCTTC.

The rearrangement links TRBV7-8 to TRBJ2-2; 11 nucleotides align to TRBD1. V trimming: 4 bases; J trimming: 7 bases; junction bases outside the gene matches: 8. This CDR3 is built from 16 residues. Germline values: CDR1 SGHVS, CDR2 FQNEAQ. CDR3 nucleotides: TGTGCCAGCAGCTCCGGACAGGGGGCGCTGAGCGGGGAGCTGTTTTTT. It encodes CASSSGQGALSGELFF. Based on the CDR3 plus reference TRBV7-8 and TRBJ2-2, the full variable domain is GAGVSQSPRYKVAKRGQDVALRCDPISGHVSLFWYQQALGQGPEFLTYFQNEAQLDKSGLPSDRFFAERPEGSVSTLKIQRTQQEDSAVYLCASSSGQGALSGELFFGEGSRLTVL.

This clonotype has just a few counts. The rearrangement joins TRBV20-1 to TRBJ2-2, with 8 bases lining up with TRBD1. This CDR3 has 19 residues. Trimming at V came to 0 bases and at J to 3 bases, leaving 15 bases not matched to a gene. The V gene's germline CDR1 is DFQATT and CDR2 SNEGSKA (reference sequence). CDR3 residues: CSARDDRGRQTRYTGELFF. CDR3 in DNA: TGCAGTGCTAGAGACGACAGGGGACGACAAACCCGTTACACCGGGGAGCTGTTTTTT.

This clonotype came up a few times. This chain joins TRBV7-2 and TRBJ2-3, with TRBD1 identical over 7 bases. The germline V gene encodes CDR1 SGHTA and CDR2 FQGNSA. The junction had 7 bases not matched to a gene; V was cut back by 1 base and J by 6 bases. The CDR3 runs to 15 residues. The CDR3 protein is CASSLGARGIDTQYF. In nucleotides, the CDR3 is TGTGCCAGCAGCTTAGGCGCCAGGGGGATCGATACGCAGTATTTT.

The genes are TRBV3-1 and TRBJ2-2, with unresolved D. The ends were cut back, 0 bases at V and 13 bases at J, with 6 bases in the middle. This CDR3 is built from 11 residues. In germline, CDR1 is LGHDT, CDR2 YNNKEL (reference sequence). CDR3 nucleotide sequence: TGTGCCAGCAGCCAAGAGGGTTGGCTGTTTTTT. It is translated as CASSQEGWLFF.

This clonotype was detected a few times. V gene TRBV5-6 combines with J gene TRBJ1-1; no clear D. CDR3 length equals 13 residues. The V end lost 3 bases, the J end lost 11 bases, and 17 bases lay between the germline ends. Germline loops: CDR1 SGHDT, CDR2 YYEEEE. Here the CDR3 DNA reads TGTGCCAGCAGCTCCCCTACAGTCGTTAAGGCTTTCTTT. It yields the protein CASSSPTVVKAFF.